The 26 T cell receptor beta chains listed next were all sequenced from one sample in a study of T cell responses to AZD1222 COVID-19 vaccine listed by TCRdb under 2021. What the time point label conveys for this sample: baseline before first vaccination. The library came from the immunoSEQ multiplex PCR assay. Drawn from immuneACCESS, this table holds only the in-frame rearrangements with V and J called that TCRdb kept. Clones are partly lost; checked studies trace under half to an unresolved V gene and leave the rest unexplained. This sample has fewer than 120,000 clones in its table, and around 89% of those were observed once. Over 1.5% of the sample is held by the ten biggest clonotypes. Sequenced material: peripheral blood, taken on day 0 of AZD1222 vaccination. These receptors came from an adult in good health.

The rearrangement links TRBV11-2 to TRBJ1-5; unclear D gene. V was trimmed by 5 bases and J by 0 bases, leaving 5 bases between them. Germline V lookup: CDR1 SGHAT, CDR2 FQNNGV. The CDR3 is made up of 13 amino acids. The CDR3 nucleotides read TGTGCCAGCAGCGGGAGTAGCAATCAGCCCCAGCATTTT. Translating it yields CASSGSSNQPQHF.

The chain recombines TRBV4-1 with TRBJ2-7; no clear D. V was cut by 1 base and J by 10 bases, with 17 bases left in between. Germline assignment: CDR1 MGHRA and CDR2 YSYEKL. This CDR3 is built from 14 residues. The CDR3 DNA is TGCGCCAGCAGCCAAGCGGCCTTTGCGGTAGACCAGTACTTC. Translation: CASSQAAFAVDQYF.

This chain joins TRBV3-1 (or the pseudogene TRBV3-2) and TRBJ1-4, with TRBD1 as a possible D gene (5 bases). The CDR3 length is 16 residues. V shed 4 bases and J shed 0 bases, with 12 bases lying between them. Germline V CDR1 and CDR2: LGHDT, YNNKEL (reference sequence). The chain's CDR3 is CASSPDRLATNEKLFF. Written as DNA, the CDR3 is TGTGCCAGCAGCCCCGACAGACTTGCAACTAATGAAAAACTGTTTTTT.

The gene calls are TRBV18 and TRBJ1-3, with D maybe TRBD1 (5 bases). Germline V CDR1 and CDR2: KGHSH, LQKENI. V shed 1 base and J shed 0 bases, with 16 bases lying between them. This CDR3 comprises 18 residues. The CDR3 DNA sequence: TGTGCCAGCTCACCACGTCAAGGGGCGCCCCACTCTGGAAACACCATATATTTT. Encoded protein: CASSPRQGAPHSGNTIYF.

This chain joins TRBV4-1 and TRBJ1-2; 9 positions agree with TRBD1. Germline loops: CDR1 MGHRA, CDR2 YSYEKL. This CDR3 contains 18 residues. Losses at the gene ends were 2 bases for V and 7 bases for J; bases not matched to a gene: 17. In DNA form, the CDR3 reads TGCGCCAGCAGCCAACCTACAGGGGGCGCCAGCAGTTCTGCTGGCTACACCTTC. Translation gives CASSQPTGGASSSAGYTF.

J is TRBJ2-7 and V is TRBV29-1; possible D gene TRBD2, 6 bases. The length of the CDR3 is 14 residues. Trimming took off 4 bases at V and 7 bases at J, with 20 bases between the two ends. The V gene's germline CDR1 is SQVTM and CDR2 ANQGSEA. The DNA of the CDR3 is TGCAGCGTTGTCGGGACTGGGCGTGAGTATGAGCAGTACTTC. It is translated as CSVVGTGREYEQYF.

The chain couples TRBV7-9 to TRBJ1-4; 7 bases fit TRBD1. J gave up 16 bases and V 1 base, and 9 bases lay outside the gene matches. The CDR3 has 13 residues. The germline gives CDR1 SEHNR, CDR2 FQNEAQ (reference sequence). The chain's CDR3 is CASSLDVRTGAFF. CDR3 DNA: TGTGCCAGCAGCTTAGATGTAAGGACAGGAGCGTTTTTT.

This chain links TRBV5-1 with TRBJ1-3; D not resolved. With 0 bases removed from V and 6 bases from J, the gap between germline ends came to 10 bases. CDR1 is SGHRS and CDR2 is YFSETQ in the germline V gene. The CDR3 totals 14 residues. The CDR3 region has the DNA TGCGCCAGCAGCTTGGGTGGTGGTCTAAACACCATATATTTT. Protein sequence: CASSLGGGLNTIYF.

V usage is TRBV19 and J usage is TRBJ2-1, with 13 nucleotides matching TRBD2. The V gene's germline CDR1 is LNHDA and CDR2 SQIVND (reference sequence). The CDR3 covers 15 residues. V was clipped by 5 bases and J by 8 bases; unmatched bases: 6. CDR3 sequence reads: CASSSGTSGKYEQFF. The DNA of the CDR3 is TGTGCCAGTAGTTCCGGGACTAGCGGGAAGTATGAGCAGTTCTTC.

The chain employs TRBV5-8 and TRBJ2-7; a possible D gene is TRBD2 (6 bases). Germline V gene sequence: CDR1 SGHTS, CDR2 YDEGEE. This CDR3 has 15 amino acids. V was clipped by 0 bases and J by 2 bases, with 12 bases between them. The CDR3 DNA reads as TGTGCCAGCAGCTTGGAGTGGCGGGGAACCTACGAGCAGTACTTC. Amino acid sequence: CASSLEWRGTYEQYF.

This clone appeared a few times. V gene TRBV7-8 combines with J gene TRBJ1-2; D remains unclear. The V end was cut by 4 bases, the J end by 4 bases, with 19 bases between. The CDR3 is made up of 16 amino acids. Germline-derived CDR1 and CDR2 are SGHVS and FQNEAQ. The CDR3 loop is CASSSSGSLGVYGYTF. The CDR3 nucleotides read TGTGCCAGCAGCTCCAGTGGCTCCCTGGGCGTCTATGGCTACACCTTC.

The rearrangement uses TRBV5-1 and TRBJ2-3; D unresolved. The germline V gene has CDR1 SGHRS and CDR2 YFSETQ. V was trimmed by 0 bases and J by 2 bases, leaving 7 bases between them. The CDR3 extends over 14 amino acids. The chain's CDR3 is CASSLEQITDTQYF. For the CDR3, the DNA is TGCGCCAGCAGCTTGGAGCAGATCACAGATACGCAGTATTTT.

The J gene is TRBJ1-4, the V gene TRBV5-1, with D uncertain. Germline-derived CDR1 and CDR2 are SGHRS and YFSETQ. This CDR3 has 17 amino acids. With 2 bases removed from V and 0 bases from J, the gap between germline ends came to 14 bases. The CDR3 is CASSFGVYGATNEKLFF. The DNA of the CDR3 is TGCGCCAGCAGCTTTGGGGTTTATGGAGCAACTAATGAAAAACTGTTTTTT.

The chain has TRBV10-2 and TRBJ1-2; 8 bases fit TRBD1. This CDR3 is 13 amino acids long. The germline V gene has CDR1 WSHSY and CDR2 SAAADI. The trim removed 7 bases at V and 4 bases at J, leaving 5 bases unmatched. The CDR3: CASTLDRGYGYTF. Written as DNA, the CDR3 is TGCGCCAGCACTCTCGACAGGGGCTATGGCTACACCTTC.

This chain uses TRBV28 with TRBJ1-1; maybe TRBD1 (5 bases). The CDR3 consists of 15 residues. Trimming shortened V by 3 bases and J by 3 bases, and 14 bases separated the two germline ends. CDR1 is MDHEN, CDR2 SYDVKM, per germline. The CDR3 sequence: CASSFQRGRDTEAFF. The CDR3 DNA is TGTGCCAGCAGTTTCCAGCGGGGCAGGGACACTGAAGCTTTCTTT. The full variable domain, rest sourced from reference TRBV28 and TRBJ1-1, is DVKVTQSSRYLVKRTGEKVFLECVQDMDHENMFWYRQDPGLGLRLIYFSYDVKMKEKGDIPEGYSVSREKKERFSLILESASTNQTSMYLCASSFQRGRDTEAFFGQGTRLTVV.

The rearrangement joins TRBV6-5 to TRBJ1-1; D is uncertain. CDR3 size: 15 residues. The germline V gene has CDR1 MNHEY and CDR2 SVGAGI. Trimming removed 6 bases at V and 2 bases at J, with 16 bases between. CDR3 sequence (DNA): TGTGCCAGCAGCCATATGTCCCGCAGAAACACTGAAGCTTTCTTT. It specifies CASSHMSRRNTEAFF.

CDR3: CASPGTSSYEQYF. The CDR3 bases are TGTGCCAGCCCGGGCACTAGCTCCTACGAGCAGTACTTC. The rearrangement links TRBV21-1 to TRBJ2-7; TRBD2 was called by the table and not checked on the DNA. TRBV21-1 is a listed pseudogene. This CDR3 spans 13 amino acids.

J is TRBJ1-6 and V is TRBV5-4, with D possibly being TRBD1 (6 bases). With 4 bases removed from V and 3 bases from J, the gap between germline ends came to 8 bases. Germline V gene lookup returns CDR1 SGHNT and CDR2 YYREEE (reference sequence). The CDR3 has 14 residues. The CDR3: CASSRGDYNSPLHF. In DNA, the CDR3 is TGTGCCAGCAGCAGGGGGGACTATAATTCACCCCTCCACTTT. The full variable domain, its missing parts supplied by reference TRBV5-4 and TRBJ1-6, is ETGVTQSPTHLIKTRGQQVTLRCSSQSGHNTVSWYQQALGQGPQFIFQYYREEENGRGNFPPRFSGLQFPNYSSELNVNALELDDSALYLCASSRGDYNSPLHFGNGTRLTVT.

The rearrangement uses TRBV7-9 and TRBJ1-3, with D possibly being TRBD1 (5 bases). The ends were cut back, 1 base at V and 0 bases at J, with 10 bases in the middle. This CDR3 has 16 residues. Germline loops: CDR1 SEHNR, CDR2 FQNEAQ (reference sequence). The CDR3 nucleotides read TGTGCCAGCAGCTTAGTTGGGACCTCCTCTGGAAACACCATATATTTT. Translation: CASSLVGTSSGNTIYF.

The genes are TRBV28 and TRBJ1-4; D gene uncertain. The V end was cut by 3 bases, the J end by 6 bases, with 5 bases between. The CDR3 totals 12 residues. Per the germline V gene, CDR1 is MDHEN and CDR2 is SYDVKM. The CDR3 loop is CASSFRDEKLFF. The CDR3 DNA follows: TGTGCCAGCAGTTTTAGGGATGAAAAACTGTTTTTT.

V gene TRBV11-2 combines with J gene TRBJ2-3, with 11 positions matching TRBD2. CDR1 and CDR2 (germline): SGHAT, FQNNGV. The CDR3 totals 14 residues. V lost 2 bases, J lost 9 bases, and 4 bases stayed unmatched. The CDR3 nucleotides read TGTGCCAGCAGCTTAACTAGCGGGGGAGGCACGCAGTATTTT. Translated: CASSLTSGGGTQYF.

The chain joins TRBV9 to TRBJ2-1; 12 nucleotides match TRBD1. Germline trimming cut 4 bases from V and 5 bases from J; bases unmatched to any gene: 4. The CDR3 length is 15 residues. Per the germline V gene, CDR1 is SGDLS and CDR2 is YYNGEE. The CDR3 sequence is CASSPGQGANNEQFF. In DNA, the CDR3 is TGTGCCAGCAGCCCGGGACAGGGGGCAAACAATGAGCAGTTCTTC. The full variable domain, in which reference TRBV9 and TRBJ2-1 provide the parts outside the CDR3, is DSGVTQTPKHLITATGQRVTLRCSPRSGDLSVYWYQQSLDQGLQFLIQYYNGEERAKGNILERFSAQQFPDLHSELNLSSLELGDSALYFCASSPGQGANNEQFFGPGTRLTVL.

The CDR3, as DNA: TGTGCCAGCAGTGAAGGGAGGGGCTCCTACGAGCAGTACTTC. It is translated as CASSEGRGSYEQYF. The chain couples TRBV25-1 to TRBJ2-7, with 7 bases matching TRBD2. This CDR3 comprises 14 residues. The J segment lost 0 bases and the V segment lost 2 bases, leaving 1 base of the junction unmatched. Germline loops: CDR1 MGHDK, CDR2 SYGVNS.

V and J are TRBV5-1 and TRBJ2-3; TRBD2 matches at 7 bases. The CDR3 sequence is 15 residues long. The germline CDR1 and CDR2 sequences are SGHRS and YFSETQ. V was clipped by 5 bases and J by 2 bases; unmatched bases: 8. CDR3 nucleotide sequence: TGCGCCAGCAGAAAGAGCGGGGACCTCACAGATACGCAGTATTTT. Its translation is CASRKSGDLTDTQYF.

This clone has only a few counts. The chain links TRBV27 to TRBJ2-1; D is possibly TRBD2 (5 bases). V was pared by 9 bases and J by 0 bases, with 12 bases between. Germline loops: CDR1 MNHEY, CDR2 SMNVEV (reference sequence). The length of the CDR3 is 14 residues. CDR3 DNA: TGTGCCAGTACCCGAGGAGGCTCCTACAATGAGCAGTTCTTC. It is translated as CASTRGGSYNEQFF.

The DNA of the CDR3 is TGTGCCAGCAGCAAGACAGCGGGCCAAGAGACCCAGTACTTC. Protein sequence: CASSKTAGQETQYF. The rearrangement joins TRBV7-9 to TRBJ2-5, with a weak D call TRBD2 (6 bases). This CDR3 has 14 residues. Germline values: CDR1 SEHNR, CDR2 FQNEAQ (reference sequence). V was shortened by 5 bases and J by 1 base, with 11 bases between the two germline ends.